The 27 T cell receptor beta chains reported below all come from one sample, sequenced in a study of shared clonotypes between healthy human individuals. Profiled with immunoSEQ multiplex PCR; TCRdb holds only in-frame clones, not every one. The sample has hundreds of thousands of clones, around 76% seen once. Sequences were obtained from PBMCs. The receptor set was obtained from a woman aged 35 to 49 in good health. Some clones in this sample may be carry-over from other donors' samples.

V usage is TRBV10-1 and J usage is TRBJ2-1; 11 nucleotides match TRBD2. The CDR3 totals 21 residues. Losses at the gene ends were 2 bases for V and 7 bases for J; bases not matched to a gene: 22. The germline V gene has CDR1 WNHNN and CDR2 SYGVQD (reference sequence). In DNA, the CDR3 is TGCGCCAGCAGTGAGCCCGGGGACGGCGGAATAGCGGGAGGGCCGGGGAATGAGCAGTTCTTC. Translation: CASSEPGDGGIAGGPGNEQFF.

The rearrangement links TRBV7-8 to TRBJ2-5; 7 bases fit TRBD1. J gave up 6 bases and V 1 base, and 14 bases lay outside the gene matches. This CDR3 has 17 amino acids. Germline CDR1 is SGHVS and CDR2 is FQNEAQ. In DNA form, the CDR3 reads TGTGCCAGCAGCTTAGTTTACAGGGGTAGACCTGAACAGACCCAGTACTTC. It translates to CASSLVYRGRPEQTQYF.

The chain carries TRBV30 and TRBJ2-5; the D gene is possibly TRBD2 (6 bases). Trimming removed 0 bases at V and 11 bases at J, with 16 bases between. The CDR3 loop spans 13 amino acids. Germline CDR1 is GTSNPN and CDR2 is SVGIG (reference sequence). This CDR3 reads CAWSVNRLREQYF. As DNA, the CDR3 is TGTGCCTGGAGTGTAAACCGACTACGGGAGCAGTACTTC.

CDR3: CASSLRATGRVSYNEQFF. The CDR3 DNA is TGTGCCAGCAGCTTAAGGGCGACGGGGAGAGTATCCTACAATGAGCAGTTCTTC. The chain has TRBV7-3 and TRBJ2-1, with D possibly TRBD2 on 5 matching bases. Germline lookup yields CDR1 SGHTA and CDR2 FQGTGA. V gave up 1 base and J gave up 1 base, with 17 bases separating them. The CDR3 is made up of 18 amino acids.

This clone was counted a single time. The V gene is TRBV18, the J gene TRBJ1-1; TRBD1 agrees at 12 bases. Losses at the gene ends were 4 bases for V and 5 bases for J; bases not matched to a gene: 8. This CDR3 has 16 residues. Germline loops: CDR1 KGHSH, CDR2 LQKENI. The CDR3 region is CASSLGTGGRGTEAFF. As DNA, the CDR3 is TGTGCCAGCTCACTGGGGACAGGGGGCAGGGGGACTGAAGCTTTCTTT.

The chain carries TRBV28 and TRBJ2-1; TRBD2 aligns across 12 bases. The V and J ends lost 0 bases and 2 bases, in that order; junction bases with no gene match: 5. This CDR3 has 18 amino acids. Germline V CDR1 and CDR2: MDHEN, SYDVKM. CDR3 amino acids: CASSLWASGRGTYNEQFF. CDR3 in DNA: TGTGCCAGCAGTTTATGGGCTAGCGGGAGGGGGACCTACAATGAGCAGTTCTTC. The variable domain in full, with the rest retrieved from reference TRBV28 and TRBJ2-1, is DVKVTQSSRYLVKRTGEKVFLECVQDMDHENMFWYRQDPGLGLRLIYFSYDVKMKEKGDIPEGYSVSREKKERFSLILESASTNQTSMYLCASSLWASGRGTYNEQFFGPGTRLTVL.

The CDR3 spells CASRGLAGVGTGELFF. For the CDR3, the DNA is TGCGCCAGCAGGGGGCTAGCGGGAGTTGGCACCGGGGAGCTGTTTTTT. The gene calls are TRBV4-3 and TRBJ2-2; TRBD2 agrees at 10 bases. This CDR3 has 16 residues. V shed 6 bases, J shed 4 bases, and the junction held 8 bases outside the gene matches. CDR1 and CDR2 (germline): LGHNA, YSLEER.

The gene calls are TRBV4-3 and TRBJ2-3; perhaps D is TRBD1 or TRBD2 (5 bases each). The CDR3 totals 14 residues. The germline gives CDR1 LGHNA, CDR2 YSLEER. The V end was cut by 5 bases, the J end by 1 base, with 10 bases between. CDR3 nucleotides: TGCGCCAGCAGCTTGGGACGGGGCACAGATACGCAGTATTTT. Translating it yields CASSLGRGTDTQYF.

This clone was found once. The rearrangement links TRBV4-2 to TRBJ2-3; no clear D. CDR3 size: 13 residues. Germline-derived CDR1 and CDR2 are LGHNA and YNFKEQ. Trimming shortened V by 4 bases and J by 2 bases, and 7 bases separated the two germline ends. This CDR3 reads CASSRGITDTQYF. The CDR3 region has the DNA TGTGCCAGCAGCCGAGGAATCACAGATACGCAGTATTTT.

The chain links TRBV28 to TRBJ2-1, with D possibly TRBD2 on 6 matching bases. The CDR3 runs to 15 residues. CDR1 and CDR2 from the germline V gene are MDHEN and SYDVKM. Trimming removed 8 bases from V and 7 bases from J, with 21 bases in between. The CDR3 sequence: CASGSGGVLRNEQFF. The DNA of the CDR3 is TGTGCCAGCGGTTCCGGAGGGGTTCTTCGGAATGAGCAGTTCTTC. The full variable domain, with the rest looked up from reference TRBV28 and TRBJ2-1, is DVKVTQSSRYLVKRTGEKVFLECVQDMDHENMFWYRQDPGLGLRLIYFSYDVKMKEKGDIPEGYSVSREKKERFSLILESASTNQTSMYLCASGSGGVLRNEQFFGPGTRLTVL.

V gene TRBV5-1 combines with J gene TRBJ2-3; D gene unclear. Germline V gene lookup returns CDR1 SGHRS and CDR2 YFSETQ. Trimming left V 4 bases short and J 4 bases short, with 7 bases between. This CDR3 is 12 amino acids long. The CDR3 spells CASSPLADTQYF. In DNA, the CDR3 is TGCGCCAGCAGCCCCCTCGCAGATACGCAGTATTTT.

V and J are TRBV7-9 and TRBJ1-1; D call uncertain. The CDR3 loop spans 14 amino acids. In germline, CDR1 is SEHNR, CDR2 FQNEAQ (reference sequence). V was clipped by 0 bases and J by 5 bases, with 10 bases between them. This chain's CDR3 is CASSLAIEGTEAFF. CDR3 nucleotides: TGTGCCAGCAGCTTAGCCATCGAAGGGACTGAAGCTTTCTTT.

This clone was counted only a few times. V gene TRBV5-1 combines with J gene TRBJ2-1, with TRBD1 matching 7 bases. There are 15 residues in the CDR3. V shed 7 bases, J shed 1 base, and the junction held 8 bases outside the gene matches. CDR1 is SGHRS, CDR2 YFSETQ, per germline. The CDR3 protein is CASYLGDRSYNEQFF. The CDR3 DNA reads TGCGCCAGCTACCTTGGGGACAGATCCTACAATGAGCAGTTCTTC.

This rearrangement joins TRBV4-1 to TRBJ2-2; TRBD1 matches 9 bases. This CDR3 is built from 15 residues. With 5 bases clipped from V and 3 bases from J, the junction kept 4 bases outside the gene matches. Per the germline V gene, CDR1 is MGHRA and CDR2 is YSYEKL. CDR3 bases: TGCGCCAGCAGCACCCGGGACAGGGACACCGGGGAGCTGTTTTTT. Its protein product is CASSTRDRDTGELFF.

This rearrangement joins TRBV5-6 to TRBJ2-7; 9 bases agree with TRBD1. Per the germline V gene, CDR1 is SGHDT and CDR2 is YYEEEE. This CDR3 comprises 14 residues. Losses at the gene ends were 4 bases for V and 5 bases for J; bases not matched to a gene: 7. CDR3 coding DNA: TGTGCCAGCAGCCCGATGACAGGGGGGAACGAGCAGTACTTC. This sequence encodes CASSPMTGGNEQYF.

This clone was detected only once. The chain joins TRBV5-4 to TRBJ1-1; no clear D gene. Trimming removed 2 bases at V and 1 base at J, with 6 bases between. The CDR3 contains 13 residues. Germline-derived CDR1 and CDR2 are SGHNT and YYREEE (reference sequence). The CDR3 region is CASSFDGNTEAFF. The CDR3 coding sequence is TGTGCCAGCAGCTTCGACGGGAACACTGAAGCTTTCTTT. The full variable domain, rest sourced from reference TRBV5-4 and TRBJ1-1, is ETGVTQSPTHLIKTRGQQVTLRCSSQSGHNTVSWYQQALGQGPQFIFQYYREEENGRGNFPPRFSGLQFPNYSSELNVNALELDDSALYLCASSFDGNTEAFFGQGTRLTVV.

The rearrangement links TRBV7-6 to TRBJ1-1; D might be TRBD1 (5 bases). Germline CDR1 reads SGHVS; CDR2 reads FNYEAQ. Between the trimmed V and J ends, which lost 1 base and 8 bases, there was a span of 14 bases. This CDR3 has 14 amino acids. CDR3 amino acids: CASSLEVGVREAFF. The DNA of the CDR3 is TGTGCCAGCAGCTTAGAGGTAGGGGTTCGGGAAGCTTTCTTT.

This clone was observed many times. CDR3 sequence (DNA): TGTGCCAGCAACCGTGGGGAGAATCAGCCCCAGCATTTT. It yields the protein CASNRGENQPQHF. The chain joins TRBV28 to TRBJ1-5; D gene uncertain. Germline V CDR1 and CDR2: MDHEN, SYDVKM. V gave up 7 bases and J gave up 4 bases, with 11 bases separating them. The CDR3 loop spans 13 amino acids.

This chain connects TRBV11-1 to TRBJ2-1; D is possibly TRBD2 (5 bases). Germline CDR1 reads SGHAT; CDR2 reads FQDESV (reference sequence). The CDR3 spans 11 residues. The V and J ends lost 7 bases and 15 bases respectively, with 16 bases between them. This chain's CDR3 is CASTPGLGTFF. The CDR3 DNA reads TGTGCCAGCACCCCTGGACTTGGCACGTTCTTC. Full variable domain (remainder filled in from reference TRBV11-1 and TRBJ2-1): EAEVAQSPRYKITEKSQAVAFWCDPISGHATLYWYRQILGQGPELLVQFQDESVVDDSQLPKDRFSAERLKGVDSTLKIQPAELGDSAMYLCASTPGLGTFFGPGTRLTVL.

The chain couples TRBV29-1 to TRBJ1-4; no definite D call. V dropped 7 bases and J dropped 4 bases, with 16 bases sitting between them. The CDR3 is made up of 14 amino acids. Germline-derived CDR1 and CDR2 are SQVTM and ANQGSEA. CDR3 nucleotide sequence: TGCAGCGCCCGCCGCAGGAGAAATAATGAAAAACTGTTTTTT. Translated: CSARRRRNNEKLFF.

The genes are TRBV7-2 and TRBJ2-7, with a weak D call TRBD1 (6 bases). This CDR3 contains 13 residues. CDR1 is SGHTA and CDR2 is FQGNSA in the germline V gene. Trimming left V 4 bases short and J 6 bases short, with 13 bases between. The CDR3 DNA is TGTGCCAGCAGCTCCTATACAGGGAGCGAGCAGTACTTC. Residues: CASSSYTGSEQYF.

Written as DNA, the CDR3 is TGTGCCAGCAGCTTGGCGTGGCCGGGGAACACTGAAGCTTTCTTT. Translation: CASSLAWPGNTEAFF. This rearrangement joins TRBV5-4 to TRBJ1-1; D is uncertain. The CDR3 has 15 residues. V shed 0 bases and J shed 1 base, with 10 bases lying between them. Germline values: CDR1 SGHNT, CDR2 YYREEE (reference sequence).

J is TRBJ1-4 and V is TRBV27; unclear D gene. The CDR3 runs 18 residues. CDR1 is MNHEY and CDR2 is SMNVEV in the germline V gene (reference sequence). The ends were cut back, 8 bases at V and 0 bases at J, with 22 bases in the middle. CDR3 sequence: CASRRRIRPIATNEKLFF. DNA for the CDR3: TGTGCCAGCCGTCGACGGATCCGCCCAATTGCAACTAATGAAAAACTGTTTTTT. The whole variable domain, filled in from reference TRBV27 and TRBJ1-4, reads EAQVTQNPRYLITVTGKKLTVTCSQNMNHEYMSWYRQDPGLGLRQIYYSMNVEVTDKGDVPEGYKVSRKEKRNFPLILESPSPNQTSLYFCASRRRIRPIATNEKLFFGSGTQLSVL.

CDR3 loop: CASSQSLAETSYEQYF. The CDR3 DNA reads as TGTGCCAGCAGCCAAAGTCTAGCGGAGACCTCCTACGAGCAGTACTTC. This sequence joins TRBV4-2 and TRBJ2-7, with 7 bases lining up with TRBD2. Trimming at V came to 2 bases and at J to 0 bases, leaving 7 bases not matched to a gene. The CDR3 has 16 residues. Germline assignment: CDR1 LGHNA and CDR2 YNFKEQ.

The genes are TRBV20-1 and TRBJ2-3; no clear D. The CDR3 is made up of 11 amino acids. V lost 8 bases and J lost 6, with 12 bases in between. The germline CDR1 and CDR2 sequences are DFQATT and SNEGSKA (reference sequence). CDR3 DNA: TGCAGTTCGACCCCTCGGGATACGCAGTATTTT. This sequence encodes CSSTPRDTQYF.

This clone was recorded only once. V gene TRBV7-7 combines with J gene TRBJ2-5; the match to TRBD2 covers 7 bases. This CDR3 has 14 residues. Germline assignment: CDR1 SSHAT and CDR2 FNYEAQ (reference sequence). J lost 5 bases, V lost 5 bases, and 8 bases had no gene match. In DNA form, the CDR3 reads TGTGCCAGCAGCCCTAGGGTGGGGGGGGAGACCCAGTACTTC. Protein product: CASSPRVGGETQYF.

The V gene is TRBV7-2, the J gene TRBJ2-1; perhaps TRBD2 as D (5 bases). This CDR3 spans 15 amino acids. V lost 5 bases and J 1 base, leaving 12 bases between the germline ends. CDR1 and CDR2 (germline): SGHTA, FQGNSA. CDR3 in amino acids: CASSPTRVSYNEQFF. CDR3 bases: TGTGCCAGCAGCCCTACTAGGGTTTCCTACAATGAGCAGTTCTTC.